The 28 T cell receptor beta chains below were found in one sample sequenced in a study of T cells in Graves' hyperthyroidism and ophthalmopathy (dated by TCRdb to about 2019). Libraries were made using multiplex PCR. Sequencing used an Illumina HiSeq 2000. The TCR beta CDR3 regions were amplified from RNA transcripts. For the first round of RT-PCR on the TCR CDR3, the HTBI primer set was used together with the Qiagen OneStep RT-PCR kit. Using fastp trimming at Q25 and MiXCR clonotype assembly, TCRdb reanalyzed the public sequencing data and kept in-frame beta chains. A single entry per CDR3 protein holds the most common genes and DNA from its merged rows. This sample has almost 600,000 distinct CDR3 sequences in its table, and just over 45% of those were observed once. The ten largest clones add up to roughly 7.7% of the sample. The sequenced material came from peripheral blood or thyroid tissue (not recorded which). The source of these receptors is a woman in her late teens or twenties with Graves' hyperthyroidism.

The V gene is TRBV24-1, the J gene TRBJ2-2; D remains ambiguous. V was cut by 4 bases and J by 1 base, with 6 bases left in between. CDR1 is KGHDR and CDR2 is SFDVKD in the germline V gene. This CDR3 is built from 14 residues. DNA for the CDR3: TGTGCCACCAGTGACCAGCTGAACACCGGGGAGCTGTTTTTT. Protein sequence: CATSDQLNTGELFF.

The sample holds many counts of this clonotype. The chain uses TRBV13 and TRBJ1-2; D is unresolved. The CDR3 is made up of 13 amino acids. Trimming removed 5 bases at V and 2 bases at J, with 9 bases between. From germline, CDR1 is PRHDT and CDR2 FYEKMQ (reference sequence). Written as DNA, the CDR3 is TGTGCCAGCAGCCGGAGGGAAAACTATGGCTACACCTTC. Encoded protein: CASSRRENYGYTF.

In its sample, this clonotype was seen a few times. Just one base apart from a much larger clone, this may be a read error. The chain links TRBV6-5 to TRBJ2-5; D is unclear. This CDR3 is built from 13 residues. The V gene's germline CDR1 is MNHEY and CDR2 SVGAGI. The CDR3 here is CAISYTVRETQYF. CDR3 DNA: TGTGCCATCAGTTACACAGTTCGAGAGACCCAGTACTTC.

A word on this clonotype: Compared with germline, one end of the junction differs, possibly owing to a read error. The CDR3 DNA sequence: TGTGCCAGCAGTTACTACGGGGGAGACACCGGGGAGCTGTCTTTT. Its translation: CASSYYGGDTGELSF. The V gene is TRBV6-5, the J gene TRBJ2-2; tentatively, D is TRBD2 (6 bases). This CDR3 has 15 residues. Germline V CDR1 and CDR2: MNHEY, SVGAGI.

A note on this clonotype: A junction end diverges from the germline sequence, so it may reflect a read error. J is TRBJ1-3 and V is TRBV2; D is unclear. This CDR3 is built from 9 residues. CDR1 and CDR2 (germline): SNHLY, FYNNEI. This CDR3 is CASSLRRPF. The DNA of the CDR3 is TGTGCCAGCAGTTTACGGAGACCTTTT.

The sample holds many counts of this clonotype. The CDR3 loop is CSASRGVNSYEQYF. The CDR3 region has the DNA TGCAGTGCTAGCCGGGGAGTCAACTCCTACGAGCAGTACTTC. The V call is TRBV20-1, the J call TRBJ2-7, with a tentative D call TRBD2 (5 bases). Germline V gene data show CDR1 as DFQATT and CDR2 as SNEGSKA (reference sequence). V dropped 3 bases and J dropped 0 bases, with 12 bases sitting between them. The CDR3 totals 14 residues.

This clonotype showed up many times. The V call is TRBV20-1, the J call TRBJ1-1, with TRBD1 matching over 10 bases. Germline values: CDR1 DFQATT, CDR2 SNEGSKA (reference sequence). CDR3 length: 12 amino acids. V trimming: 7 bases; J trimming: 7 bases; junction bases outside the gene matches: 6. DNA for the CDR3: TGCAGTGTTGACGGGACAGGGGATGAAGCTTTCTTT. Amino acids: CSVDGTGDEAFF.

This clonotype was picked up many times. This chain links TRBV20-1 with TRBJ2-7; 8 bases match TRBD1. The V segment lost 5 bases and the J segment 2 bases; nucleotides outside the gene matches: 8. Germline lookup yields CDR1 DFQATT and CDR2 SNEGSKA (reference sequence). The CDR3 consists of 14 residues. This CDR3 is CSAAPGGITYEQYF. The DNA for the CDR3 is TGCAGTGCTGCTCCAGGGGGCATTACCTACGAGCAGTACTTC.

Regarding this clonotype: Germline and junction disagree at one end, which may indicate a read error. This chain links TRBV6-1 with TRBJ2-2; D gene uncertain. The V gene's germline CDR1 is MNHNS and CDR2 SASEGT. The CDR3 sequence is 14 residues long. The CDR3 DNA sequence: TGTGCCATCAGTGAGTCTTGGAACACCGGGGAGCTGTTTTTT. Translating it yields CAISESWNTGELFF.

This clonotype was seen at least ten times. The rearrangement links TRBV20-1 to TRBJ1-1; D is perhaps TRBD1 (6 bases). Germline CDR1 reads DFQATT; CDR2 reads SNEGSKA (reference sequence). This CDR3 spans 14 amino acids. V gave up 6 bases and J gave up 1 base, with 15 bases separating them. As DNA, the CDR3 is TGCAGTGCCGACCGGGACACCTGGAACACTGAAGCTTTCTTT. Amino acids: CSADRDTWNTEAFF.

The chain joins TRBV29-1 to TRBJ2-7, with D unresolved. This CDR3 spans 12 amino acids. Germline CDR1 SQVTM, CDR2 ANQGSEA. V was cut by 4 bases and J by 0 bases, with 7 bases left in between. This chain's CDR3 is CSVAVSSYEQYF. CDR3 nucleotide sequence: TGCAGCGTTGCAGTGAGCTCCTACGAGCAGTACTTC.

A remark on this clonotype: One junction end disagrees with the germline gene, perhaps due to a read error. This chain joins TRBV10-3 and TRBJ1-1; TRBD1 might be the D (5 bases). The length of the CDR3 is 14 residues. Germline assignment: CDR1 ENHRY and CDR2 SYGVKD. The CDR3 DNA follows: TGTGCCAGCAGTGGAGGGGTCGGGTTCACTGAAGCCTTCTTT. Protein sequence: CASSGGVGFTEAFF.

For this clonotype: This may be a read error: a much more frequent sequence differs by one nucleotide. The conserved final phenylalanine or tryptophan is absent from the CDR3, which likely points to a read error. This chain connects TRBV27 to TRBJ1-2; 9 bases agree with TRBD1. Trimming at V came to 5 bases and at J to 7 bases, leaving 11 bases not matched to a gene. CDR3 length equals 15 residues. Germline loops: CDR1 MNHEY, CDR2 SMNVEV (reference sequence). The CDR3 nucleotides are TGTGCCAGCAGTCCTGAGACAGGGACAGGGTTTGGCTACACCTAC. This sequence encodes CASSPETGTGFGYTY.

This clonotype was detected once. CDR3 bases: TGTGCCAGCAGCTTAGGAACCCAGGGGGGTCATTCACCCCTCCACTTT. As protein: CASSLGTQGGHSPLHF. V is TRBV7-9 and J is TRBJ1-6, with 7 bases fitting TRBD1. Germline CDR1 is SEHNR and CDR2 is FQNEAQ (reference sequence). The CDR3 contains 16 residues. V trimming: 1 base; J trimming: 8 bases; junction bases outside the gene matches: 8.

There are a few counts of this clonotype. The chain couples TRBV20-1 to TRBJ1-1; 7 nucleotides align to TRBD1. CDR3 length: 14 residues. Germline V gene sequence: CDR1 DFQATT, CDR2 SNEGSKA (reference sequence). J lost 1 base, V lost 6 bases, and 8 bases had no gene match. CDR3 DNA: TGCAGTGCAGGAACCGGGACAGCGAACACTGAAGCTTTCTTT. It is translated as CSAGTGTANTEAFF.

This clonotype was seen many times. The J gene is TRBJ1-5, the V gene TRBV20-1; TRBD1 matches 9 bases. The CDR3 spans 15 residues. With V trimmed by 6 bases and J by 7 bases, 13 bases remained unmatched. Per germline, CDR1 DFQATT and CDR2 SNEGSKA (reference sequence). As DNA, the CDR3 is TGCAGTGCCCCCAACCGGGACAGGGAGGGCCAGCCCCAGCATTTT. Translation: CSAPNRDREGQPQHF.

This chain uses TRBV2 with TRBJ2-1; 8 nucleotides match TRBD1. In germline, CDR1 is SNHLY, CDR2 FYNNEI. Trimming took 8 bases from V and 7 from J; bases not matched to a gene: 7. The CDR3 consists of 13 residues. This chain's CDR3 is CASSTGAHNEQFF. The CDR3 DNA reads TGTGCCAGCTCGACAGGGGCTCATAATGAGCAGTTCTTC.

The chain combines TRBV20-1 with TRBJ2-5; either TRBD1 or TRBD2 may fit D (6 bases each). Germline CDR1 reads DFQATT; CDR2 reads SNEGSKA (reference sequence). Deletions cut 4 bases from V and 1 base from J, with 16 bases between. CDR3 length equals 15 residues. The CDR3: CSAKGGRTFQETQYF. The CDR3 nucleotides read TGCAGTGCTAAGGGGGGACGGACGTTCCAAGAGACCCAGTACTTC.

This clonotype appeared once. It may be a read error: a sequence one base away is much more abundant. The rearrangement uses TRBV10-3 and TRBJ2-7, with TRBD2 identical over 7 bases. The CDR3 extends over 14 amino acids. Looked up from germline, CDR1 is ENHRY and CDR2 is SYGVKD. The V gene end was trimmed by 3 bases and the J gene end by 2 bases; junction bases not matched to a gene: 4. The DNA of the CDR3 is TGTGCCATCAGTGAAGGCGGGGGAACCTACGAGCAGTACTTC. It codes for CAISEGGGTYEQYF.

The chain joins TRBV7-9 to TRBJ2-2, with D hard to call. CDR3 length: 11 amino acids. Trimming removed 8 bases from V and 7 bases from J, with 8 bases in between. Per germline, CDR1 SEHNR and CDR2 FQNEAQ (reference sequence). The CDR3 DNA reads TGTGCCAGCCCGAGTAACGGGGAGCTGTTTTTT. Translating it yields CASPSNGELFF.

The J gene is TRBJ1-4, the V gene TRBV7-2; D gene uncertain. V was pared by 3 bases and J by 8 bases, with 16 bases between. Germline V gene sequence: CDR1 SGHTA, CDR2 FQGNSA. CDR3 length: 15 amino acids. As DNA, the CDR3 is TGTGCCAGCAGCTTCACCCGATCCGGGAAGGAAAAACTGTTTTTT. It translates to CASSFTRSGKEKLFF.

This clonotype was detected ten times or more. The chain has TRBV29-1 and TRBJ1-2, with D unclear. The CDR3 contains 13 residues. CDR1 is SQVTM and CDR2 is ANQGSEA in the germline V gene. Deletions cut 3 bases from V and 3 bases from J, with 11 bases between. CDR3 residues: CSVERDWDYGYTF. The CDR3 bases are TGCAGCGTTGAGAGGGATTGGGACTATGGCTACACCTTC.

The count of this clonotype is one. The rearrangement joins TRBV11-1 to TRBJ1-2; TRBD1 might be the D (5 bases). The germline CDR1 and CDR2 sequences are SGHAT and FQDESV (reference sequence). The germline V and J ends were trimmed by 5 bases and 6 bases, with 19 bases remaining between them. This CDR3 is built from 15 residues. CDR3 sequence reads: CASSPGLANEHGYTF. In nucleotides, the CDR3 is TGTGCCAGCAGCCCGGGACTAGCGAATGAGCATGGCTACACCTTC.

This clonotype came up once. This chain's CDR3 is CASSQDAGNYGYTF. The CDR3 nucleotides read TGTGCCAGCAGCCAAGATGCCGGTAACTATGGCTACACCTTC. The rearrangement links TRBV9 to TRBJ1-2; D unresolved. The germline gives CDR1 SGDLS, CDR2 YYNGEE. Trimming pared 4 bases from V and 1 base from J, leaving 11 bases between. CDR3 length: 14 residues.

This clonotype was seen ten or more times. The chain joins TRBV7-2 to TRBJ2-7; no reliable D call. V lost 5 bases and J lost 0, with 14 bases in between. Germline V lookup: CDR1 SGHTA, CDR2 FQGNSA. The CDR3 totals 15 residues. CDR3 DNA sequence: TGTGCCAGCAGCCAAAGGCTGGGAACCTCCTACGAGCAGTACTTC. Protein sequence: CASSQRLGTSYEQYF. Variable domain in full (rest from reference TRBV7-2 and TRBJ2-7): GAGVSQSPSNKVTEKGKDVELRCDPISGHTALYWYRQSLGQGLEFLIYFQGNSAPDKSGLPSDRFSAERTGGSVSTLTIQRTQQEDSAVYLCASSQRLGTSYEQYFGPGTRLTVT.

On this clonotype itself: The junction does not match germline at one end; this may be a read error. The J gene is TRBJ2-5, the V gene TRBV5-1; perhaps TRBD2 as D (5 bases). CDR3 length: 15 residues. Germline V gives CDR1 SGHRS, CDR2 YFSETQ. CDR3 sequence reads: CASSREELAQETQCF. The CDR3 region has the DNA TGCGCCAGCAGCCGCGAGGAGCTAGCTCAAGAGACCCAGTGCTTC. Based on the CDR3 plus reference TRBV5-1 and TRBJ2-5, the full variable domain is KAGVTQTPRYLIKTRGQQVTLSCSPISGHRSVSWYQQTPGQGLQFLFEYFSETQRNKGNFPGRFSGRQFSNSRSEMNVSTLELGDSALYLCASSREELAQETQCFGPGTRLLVL.

This clonotype was found many times. The genes are TRBV7-2 and TRBJ2-2; D ambiguous. The CDR3 length is 15 residues. The V gene lost 7 bases and the J gene lost 2 bases, with 14 bases spanning the gap. Per the germline V gene, CDR1 is SGHTA and CDR2 is FQGNSA. The CDR3 loop is CASTAEYRNTGELFF. CDR3 coding DNA: TGTGCCAGCACCGCAGAGTACAGAAACACCGGGGAGCTGTTTTTT. Filled out from reference TRBV7-2 and TRBJ2-2, the complete variable domain reads GAGVSQSPSNKVTEKGKDVELRCDPISGHTALYWYRQSLGQGLEFLIYFQGNSAPDKSGLPSDRFSAERTGGSVSTLTIQRTQQEDSAVYLCASTAEYRNTGELFFGEGSRLTVL.

This chain connects TRBV20-1 to TRBJ2-5; either TRBD1 or TRBD2 may fit D (5 bases each). Trimming cost V 4 bases and J 3 bases, with 15 bases left between them. CDR3 length: 14 residues. Germline V CDR1 and CDR2: DFQATT, SNEGSKA (reference sequence). In nucleotides, the CDR3 is TGCAGTGCTATTAGCGACAGAGGAGAAGAGACCCAGTACTTC. It codes for CSAISDRGEETQYF.